What follows are 15 T cell receptor beta chains derived from one specimen sequenced in a study of beta chain features in type 1 diabetes. Regarding the study as a whole: All four CD4+ subsets from Type 1 diabetes patients carried moderately but significantly shorter TCRB CDR3s.

Investigators reverse transcribed all isolated RNA, so they sequenced expressed TCRB transcripts. Using immunoSEQ multiplex PCR, the repertoire was profiled, and TCRdb retains in-frame clones only, with some absent. The top ten hold 0.7% to 0.85% of the sample, which has 100,000 to 150,000 clones, around 9% seen once. Antigens of these TCRs are unknown. Sequencing was done on a sample of central memory CD4+ T cells from blood. All receptors derive from a man aged 25-45 years with type 1 diabetes.

This clone has only a few counts. The V call is TRBV29-1, the J call TRBJ1-2, with D maybe TRBD1 (5 bases). The CDR3 is 11 residues long. The V gene's germline CDR1 is SQVTM and CDR2 ANQGSEA. V was trimmed by 7 bases and J by 8 bases, leaving 14 bases between them. CDR3 amino acids: CSAGGLRGYTF. The DNA for the CDR3 is TGCAGCGCCGGGGGACTAAGAGGCTACACCTTC.

The chain links TRBV6-1 to TRBJ2-5, with 8 positions matching TRBD2. Losses at the gene ends were 8 bases for V and 5 bases for J; bases not matched to a gene: 7. This CDR3 is 13 amino acids long. Germline CDR1 and CDR2: MNHNS and SASEGT. For the CDR3, the DNA is TGTGCCAGCGGCCCCGGGGGGGCCGAGACCCAGTACTTC. Its translation: CASGPGGAETQYF.

The chain is built from TRBV6-5 and TRBJ1-2, with D perhaps matching TRBD1 (6 bases). Germline V gives CDR1 MNHEY, CDR2 SVGAGI. The CDR3 is made up of 12 amino acids. V gave up 5 bases and J gave up 4 bases, with 8 bases separating them. Here the CDR3 reads CASSQTGYGYTF. CDR3 DNA sequence: TGTGCCAGCAGTCAGACAGGCTATGGCTACACCTTC.

In its sample, this clone was seen many times. This chain links TRBV5-6 with TRBJ1-1; the D gene is possibly TRBD1 (6 bases). The germline V and J ends were trimmed by 0 bases and 1 base, with 7 bases remaining between them. There are 14 residues in the CDR3. The V gene's germline CDR1 is SGHDT and CDR2 YYEEEE. The CDR3 region has the DNA TGTGCCAGCAGCTTGGTCAGGGGGAACACTGAAGCTTTCTTT. This encodes CASSLVRGNTEAFF.

This clone was detected only a few times. The genes are TRBV2 and TRBJ2-3; no definite D call. In germline, CDR1 is SNHLY, CDR2 FYNNEI. The CDR3 runs 14 residues. V was cut by 8 bases and J by 0 bases, with 12 bases left in between. The CDR3 is CASASYSSTDTQYF. The CDR3, as DNA: TGTGCCAGCGCCAGTTATTCTAGCACAGATACGCAGTATTTT.

This clone turned up a few times. The chain links TRBV28 to TRBJ1-2; D is unresolved. CDR1 is MDHEN and CDR2 is SYDVKM in the germline V gene. Trimming removed 6 bases from V and 2 bases from J, with 10 bases in between. This CDR3 is built from 13 residues. The chain's CDR3 is CASRSGRNYGYTF. The DNA for the CDR3 is TGTGCCAGCAGGTCCGGGAGAAACTATGGCTACACCTTC.

This clone appeared a few times. The V gene is TRBV15, the J gene TRBJ1-1; 9 nucleotides agree with TRBD1. The CDR3 totals 15 residues. The V gene end was trimmed by 4 bases and the J gene end by 5 bases; junction bases not matched to a gene: 8. CDR1 and CDR2 from the germline V gene are LNHNV and YYDKDF (reference sequence). In nucleotides, the CDR3 is TGTGCCACCAGCACTCCGAACAGGGGGCGGACTGAAGCTTTCTTT. As protein: CATSTPNRGRTEAFF.

This clone was picked up a small number of times. The DNA for the CDR3 is TGTGCCAGCAGCATACAGGGAAAGGGCGGCTACACCTTC. It is translated as CASSIQGKGGYTF. The chain uses TRBV5-4 and TRBJ1-2, with D possibly TRBD1 on 6 matching bases. Trimming cost V 4 bases and J 8 bases, with 15 bases left between them. Germline CDR1 reads SGHNT; CDR2 reads YYREEE (reference sequence). The CDR3 runs to 13 residues.

The chain is built from TRBV10-3 and TRBJ2-1; the D gene is possibly TRBD2 (5 bases). The CDR3 length is 15 residues. Per the germline V gene, CDR1 is ENHRY and CDR2 is SYGVKD. V gave up 6 bases and J gave up 0 bases, with 12 bases separating them. As DNA, the CDR3 is TGTGCCATCAGGGCGGACTTGAGCTCCTACAATGAGCAGTTCTTC. This gives the protein CAIRADLSSYNEQFF.

This rearrangement joins TRBV30 to TRBJ1-1; 8 bases are shared with TRBD1. The length of the CDR3 is 12 residues. Per the germline V gene, CDR1 is GTSNPN and CDR2 is SVGIG (reference sequence). V was clipped by 5 bases and J by 4 bases; unmatched bases: 3. CDR3 amino acids: CAWDRGGTEAFF. The CDR3 DNA follows: TGTGCCTGGGACAGGGGCGGCACTGAAGCTTTCTTT. The whole variable domain, remainder taken from reference TRBV30 and TRBJ1-1, is SQTIHQWPATLVQPVGSPLSLECTVEGTSNPNLYWYRQAAGRGLQLLFYSVGIGQISSEVPQNLSASRPQDRQFILSSKKLLLSDSGFYLCAWDRGGTEAFFGQGTRLTVV.

This clone occurred a few times. V usage is TRBV25-1 and J usage is TRBJ1-2; D remains ambiguous. Per the germline V gene, CDR1 is MGHDK and CDR2 is SYGVNS. Trimming removed 1 base from V and 4 bases from J, with 4 bases in between. This CDR3 has 12 amino acids. Here the CDR3 reads CASSELRYGYTF. In DNA, the CDR3 is TGTGCCAGCAGTGAATTGCGCTATGGCTACACCTTC.

In this sample, this clone turned up many times. This chain connects TRBV29-1 to TRBJ1-1, with unresolved D. In germline, CDR1 is SQVTM, CDR2 ANQGSEA. This CDR3 contains 11 residues. Trimming left V 4 bases short and J 0 bases short, with 3 bases between. CDR3 sequence: CSVGMNTEAFF. As DNA, the CDR3 is TGCAGCGTTGGTATGAACACTGAAGCTTTCTTT.

This clone was counted between two and nine times. The CDR3 sequence: CASSLDTGNYGYTF. As DNA, the CDR3 is TGTGCCAGCAGCTTGGACACCGGAAACTATGGCTACACCTTC. The V call is TRBV7-8, the J call TRBJ1-2; possible D gene TRBD1, 5 bases. Germline V gene sequence: CDR1 SGHVS, CDR2 FQNEAQ. V shed 3 bases and J shed 2 bases, with 10 bases lying between them. The CDR3 is 14 amino acids.

CDR3 sequence (DNA): TGTGCCAGCAGTTCTCCGACGACAGACACTGAAGCTTTCTTT. It codes for CASSSPTTDTEAFF. The chain carries TRBV6-5 and TRBJ1-1; perhaps TRBD1 as D (5 bases). This CDR3 comprises 14 residues. Trimming removed 4 bases at V and 3 bases at J, with 12 bases between. Germline values: CDR1 MNHEY, CDR2 SVGAGI.

In this sample, this clone turned up a few times. The chain recombines TRBV11-2 with TRBJ2-7, with D possibly matching TRBD2 (5 bases). The V gene lost 3 bases and the J gene lost 7 bases, with 19 bases spanning the gap. The CDR3 totals 15 residues. Germline CDR1 is SGHAT and CDR2 is FQNNGV. In nucleotides, the CDR3 is TGTGCCAGCAGCTTCTCCCCGGGGAGCAGCTGGGAGCAGTACTTC. Encoded protein: CASSFSPGSSWEQYF. Full variable domain (remainder filled in from reference TRBV11-2 and TRBJ2-7): EAGVAQSPRYKIIEKRQSVAFWCNPISGHATLYWYQQILGQGPKLLIQFQNNGVVDDSQLPKDRFSAERLKGVDSTLKIQPAKLEDSAVYLCASSFSPGSSWEQYFGPGTRLTVT.